Detailed here is one T cell receptor (beta chain). Its antigen has not been determined. Base-call qualities are not available, and no considerably larger clone is one nucleotide away. The germline V gene encodes CDR1 MDHEN and CDR2 SYDVKM. The junction carries 10 bases between V and J, which are trimmed by 6 bases and 7 bases respectively. The CDR3 numbers 12 residues from cysteine through phenylalanine. The CDR3 DNA has 36 bases and is translated from base 1. These data come from a study of tumor-infiltrating lymphocytes in primary liver carcinoma (dated by TCRdb to the late 2010s). Turning to the overall study: Between late 2015 and 2016, a handful of patients in China with histopathologically diagnosed primary liver carcinoma had surgical resection. The five patients, three men and two women aged 30 to 69 years, had hepatocellular carcinoma (four) or combined HCC and intrahepatic cholangiocarcinoma (one). The five patients had tumors staged T1-T3 N0M0, with maximum diameters ranging from roughly 4 to 10 cm. Each sample produced about 3.5 to 8 million productive TCRbeta reads, and read depth showed no significant difference between tissue types. The study combined TCRbeta repertoire sequencing, expression microarrays and whole-exome sequencing across five regions of each liver tumor, with adjacent normal tissue and blood. A total of approximately 35 specimens from 5 patients underwent TCRbeta repertoire sequencing, comprising around 25 tumor regions, 5 adjacent noncancerous liver tissues and 5 peripheral blood samples. Reproducibility between technical replicate repertoires was high, with correlation coefficients above 0.98 and mean shared-clone rates approximately 0.91.

A constant-region primer and ProtoScript II reverse transcriptase were used to reverse-transcribe TCRbeta-specific cDNA from around 530 ng total RNA. Three nested multiplex PCR rounds, following a slightly modified ARM-PCR procedure, were used to build the TCRbeta libraries. Each of the first two PCR rounds ran for about 9 cycles and used multiplex TRBV1-TRBV30 forward primers together with a Cbeta reverse primer. Sample barcodes and Illumina adapters were added in a final 25-cycle PCR with Deep VentR polymerase. Before sequencing, amplicons of 200-500 bp were gel-purified using a QIAquick gel extraction kit. The TCRbeta amplicons were sequenced with 250-bp paired-end reads on an Illumina HiSeq 2500. The authors' analysis ran thus. To recover full CDR3 sequences, reads were quality-trimmed using Trimmomatic v0.33 and paired reads were then merged using FLASH v1.2.11. V, D and J germline segments were assigned to the rearranged TCRbeta sequences using MiGEC v1.2.1b. Clonotype statistics and Shannon-Wiener diversity indices were calculated with VDJtools v1.0.0. To cut down on sampling bias, every analysis after diversity analysis relied on just the 250 most abundant clonotypes from each sample. The public sequencing data were trimmed at Q25 with fastp and processed into clonotypes with MiXCR by TCRdb, which kept only in-frame beta chains. All rows with the same CDR3 protein become a single entry with the most common DNA and genes. These V and J calls are TCRdb output, not the study's own analysis. In this sample the table shows approximately 330,000 distinct CDR3 sequences, less than 65% of which occur a single time. The ten largest account for 5.5% to 7% of the sample.

The research as a whole found: Only the TCR beta chain was sequenced, which likely underestimates true repertoire diversity because unpaired alpha chains were not captured. Pairs of tumor regions showed greater repertoire overlap (mean approximately 35%) than tumor-adjacent pairs (roughly 17%) or tumor-blood pairs (roughly 15%), which is consistent with antigen-driven expansion. Bulk unsorted samples precluded comparing CD4+ and CD8+ T cell repertoires. Only a few patients were included in the study, and the authors note that the findings should be validated in a larger study. Compared with blood, tumors had a significantly larger share of the repertoire taken up by the top 250 clones (p = 0.039).

TRIzol reagent was used to extract blood RNA from unsorted whole blood, while the DNeasy Blood & Tissue kit provided the germline DNA. At the time of sampling, the patients were treatment-naive and had chronic HBV infection. Before surgery, 3 to 5 milliliters of peripheral blood were collected into K2EDTA tubes. The sample was peripheral blood. The TCR sequence derives from a man aged 40-55 years with primary liver carcinoma and hepatitis B virus infection. The receptor chain draws on TRBV28 and TRBJ1-5, with the D segment identity uncertain. The DNA reads TGTGCCAGCAGCCAACCTATACAGCCCCAGCATTTT. It is translated as CASSQPIQPQHF. The full variable domain, with segments outside the CDR3 supplied by the reference TRBV28 and TRBJ1-5 proteins, appears as DVKVTQSSRYLVKRTGEKVFLECVQDMDHENMFWYRQDPGLGLRLIYFSYDVKMKEKGDIPEGYSVSREKKERFSLILESASTNQTSMYLCASSQPIQPQHFGDGTRLSIL.